This T cell receptor (beta chain) was identified during a study of shared clonotypes between healthy human individuals. Germline V gene sequence: CDR1 SGHVS, CDR2 FQNEAQ. This CDR3 is built from 14 residues. After removal of 5 bases from V and 6 bases from J, the junction contained 6 bases not matched to a gene. Profiled with immunoSEQ multiplex PCR; TCRdb holds only in-frame clones, not every one. The sample shows approximately 350,000 clones, around 74% of them seen only once. The rearrangement joins TRBV7-8 to TRBJ1-4, with TRBD1 matching 7 bases. Sequencing input: memory CD4+ T cells sorted from blood. The subset here: CD45RA-negative fraction. The sequence came from a man aged 30 to 39 in good health. In nucleotides, the CDR3 is TGTGCCAGCAGCCCTTGGACAGGTGATGAAAAACTGTTTTTT. Its translation is CASSPWTGDEKLFF.